This T cell receptor (beta chain) came from a study of blood T cell repertoires in COVID-19. The overall study: Some COVID-19 samples were acute and others convalescent; all came from the United States, Italy and Spain. Sample material is recorded as cDNA or gDNA derived from T cells, B-cell-depleted T cells, or PBMCs.

The table lists this clone with many counts. As handled by the study authors: Amplification from reference gene primers served as the basis for estimated nucleated cell counts. TCRdb keeps only in-frame clones here, not all; method: immunoSEQ multiplex PCR. The DNA was the basis for D and trimming; V, J and clone size are from that table. In the table there are under 80,000 clones, approximately 90% of which are singletons. Germline lookup yields CDR1 MDHEN and CDR2 SYDVKM. V gave up 5 bases and J gave up 7 bases, with 15 bases separating them. This CDR3 contains 13 residues. The sequence was collected from a woman over 75 with active COVID-19. Material: peripheral blood. This chain connects TRBV28 to TRBJ2-7, with a weak D call TRBD1 (6 bases). DNA of the CDR3: TGTGCCAGCAGTCCTACAGGGCTCGGGGAGCAGTACTTC. It yields the protein CASSPTGLGEQYF.